This record looks at one T cell receptor (beta chain) sequence and its context. A single record per CDR3 protein comes from TCRdb applying MiXCR to the PCR reads. The sample has tens of thousands of distinct CDR3 sequences, approximately 49% seen once. These data are taken from a study of CDR3 diversity in severe acne. CDR3 length: 15 residues. The germline V gene has CDR1 DFQATT and CDR2 SNEGSKA (reference sequence). V shed 1 base, J shed 7 bases, and the junction held 9 bases outside the gene matches. Sequenced sample: blood. The chain carries TRBV20-1 and TRBJ1-4; 7 positions agree with TRBD1. The sequence was obtained from a male donor with severe acne vulgaris. Written as DNA, the CDR3 is TGCAGTGCTAGAGCGACCGGGACAGATTTTGAAAAACTGTTTTTT. It translates to CSARATGTDFEKLFF.